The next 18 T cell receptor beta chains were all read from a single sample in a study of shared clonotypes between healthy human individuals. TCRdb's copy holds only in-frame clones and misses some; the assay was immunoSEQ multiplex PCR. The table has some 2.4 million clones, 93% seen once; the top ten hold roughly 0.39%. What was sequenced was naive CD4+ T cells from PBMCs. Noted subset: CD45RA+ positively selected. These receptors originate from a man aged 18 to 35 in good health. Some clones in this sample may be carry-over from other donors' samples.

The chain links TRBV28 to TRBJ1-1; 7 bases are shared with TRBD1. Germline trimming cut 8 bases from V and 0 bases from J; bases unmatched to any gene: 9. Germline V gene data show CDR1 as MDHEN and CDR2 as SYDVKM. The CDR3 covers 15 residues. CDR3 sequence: CASPPLTGMNTEAFF. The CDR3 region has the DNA TGTGCCAGCCCCCCTCTGACAGGGATGAACACTGAAGCTTTCTTT.

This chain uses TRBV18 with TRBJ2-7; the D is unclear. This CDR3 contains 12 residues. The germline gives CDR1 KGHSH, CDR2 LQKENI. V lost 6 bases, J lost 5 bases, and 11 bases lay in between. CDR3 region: CASSPLTNEQYF. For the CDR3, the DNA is TGTGCCAGCTCGCCTCTCACCAACGAGCAGTACTTC.

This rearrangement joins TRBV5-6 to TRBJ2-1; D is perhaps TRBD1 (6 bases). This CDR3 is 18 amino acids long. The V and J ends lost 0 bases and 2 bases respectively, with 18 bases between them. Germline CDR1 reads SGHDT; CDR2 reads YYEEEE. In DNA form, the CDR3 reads TGTGCCAGCAGCTTGGAGAGGTTTACAGGGTGGACCTACAATGAGCAGTTCTTC. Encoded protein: CASSLERFTGWTYNEQFF.

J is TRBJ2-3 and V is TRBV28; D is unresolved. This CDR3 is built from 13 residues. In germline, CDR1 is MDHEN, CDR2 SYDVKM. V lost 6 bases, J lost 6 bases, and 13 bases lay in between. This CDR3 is CASRPGPADTQYF. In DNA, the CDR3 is TGTGCCAGCAGACCCGGACCCGCCGATACGCAGTATTTT. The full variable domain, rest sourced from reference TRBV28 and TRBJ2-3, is DVKVTQSSRYLVKRTGEKVFLECVQDMDHENMFWYRQDPGLGLRLIYFSYDVKMKEKGDIPEGYSVSREKKERFSLILESASTNQTSMYLCASRPGPADTQYFGPGTRLTVL.

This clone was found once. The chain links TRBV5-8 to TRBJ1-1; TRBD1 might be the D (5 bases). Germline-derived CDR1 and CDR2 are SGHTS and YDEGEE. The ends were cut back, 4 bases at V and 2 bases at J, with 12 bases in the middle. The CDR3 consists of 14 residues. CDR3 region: CASSRVRGNTEAFF. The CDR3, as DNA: TGTGCCAGCAGCCGCGTGAGGGGAAACACTGAAGCTTTCTTT. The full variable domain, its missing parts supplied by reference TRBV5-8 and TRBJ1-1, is EAGVTQSPTHLIKTRGQQATLRCSPISGHTSVYWYQQALGLGLQFLLWYDEGEERNRGNFPPRFSGRQFPNYSSELNVNALELEDSALYLCASSRVRGNTEAFFGQGTRLTVV.

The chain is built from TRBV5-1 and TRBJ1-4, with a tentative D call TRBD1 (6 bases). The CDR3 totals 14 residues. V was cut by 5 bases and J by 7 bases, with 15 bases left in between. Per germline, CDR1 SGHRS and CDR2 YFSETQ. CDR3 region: CASREDSFGEKLFF. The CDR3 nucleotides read TGCGCCAGCAGGGAGGACAGCTTTGGTGAAAAACTGTTTTTT.

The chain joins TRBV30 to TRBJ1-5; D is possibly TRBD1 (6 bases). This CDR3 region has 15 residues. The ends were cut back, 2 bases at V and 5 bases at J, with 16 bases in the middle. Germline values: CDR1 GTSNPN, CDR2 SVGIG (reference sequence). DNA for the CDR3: TGTGCCTGGAGTCCCGCAGGGAAGGGGGATCAGCCCCAGCATTTT. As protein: CAWSPAGKGDQPQHF.

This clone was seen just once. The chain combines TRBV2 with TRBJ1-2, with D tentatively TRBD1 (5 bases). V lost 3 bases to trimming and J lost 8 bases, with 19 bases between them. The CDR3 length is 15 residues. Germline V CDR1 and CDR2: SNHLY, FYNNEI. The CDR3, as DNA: TGTGCCAGCAGTGACCTCCTCGGGGCTTCGGAGGGCTACACCTTC. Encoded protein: CASSDLLGASEGYTF.

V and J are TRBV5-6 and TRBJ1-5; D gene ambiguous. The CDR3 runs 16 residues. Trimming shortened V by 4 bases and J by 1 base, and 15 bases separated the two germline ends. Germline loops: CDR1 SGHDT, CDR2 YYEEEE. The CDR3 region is CASSPGPAGSNQPQHF. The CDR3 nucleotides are TGTGCCAGCAGCCCAGGACCGGCGGGGAGCAATCAGCCCCAGCATTTT.

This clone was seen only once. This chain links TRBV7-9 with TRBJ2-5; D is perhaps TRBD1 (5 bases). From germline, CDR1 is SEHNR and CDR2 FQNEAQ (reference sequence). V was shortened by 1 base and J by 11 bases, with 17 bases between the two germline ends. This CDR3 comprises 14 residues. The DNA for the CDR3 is TGTGCCAGCAGCTTAGAAGGGGCCGGTGGCAAGCAGTACTTC. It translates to CASSLEGAGGKQYF.

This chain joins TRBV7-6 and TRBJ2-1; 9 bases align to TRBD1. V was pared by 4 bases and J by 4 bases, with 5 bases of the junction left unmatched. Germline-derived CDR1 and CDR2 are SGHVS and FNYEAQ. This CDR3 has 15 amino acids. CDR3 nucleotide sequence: TGTGCCAGCAGCTCGCTGGGGACAGGGTACAATGAGCAGTTCTTC. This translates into CASSSLGTGYNEQFF.

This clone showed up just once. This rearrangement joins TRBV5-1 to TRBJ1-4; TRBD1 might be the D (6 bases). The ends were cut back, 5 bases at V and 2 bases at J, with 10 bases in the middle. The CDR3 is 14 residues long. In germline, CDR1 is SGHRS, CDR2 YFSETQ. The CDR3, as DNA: TGCGCCAGCAGACGCGACAGGACTAATGAAAAACTGTTTTTT. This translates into CASRRDRTNEKLFF. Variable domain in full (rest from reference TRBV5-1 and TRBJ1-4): KAGVTQTPRYLIKTRGQQVTLSCSPISGHRSVSWYQQTPGQGLQFLFEYFSETQRNKGNFPGRFSGRQFSNSRSEMNVSTLELGDSALYLCASRRDRTNEKLFFGSGTQLSVL.

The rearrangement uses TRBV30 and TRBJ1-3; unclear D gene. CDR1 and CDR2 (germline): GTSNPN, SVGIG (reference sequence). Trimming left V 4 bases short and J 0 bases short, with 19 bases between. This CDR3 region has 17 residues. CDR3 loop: CAWTVSRVPSSGNTIYF. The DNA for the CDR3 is TGTGCCTGGACTGTCTCACGGGTCCCGAGCTCTGGAAACACCATATATTTT.

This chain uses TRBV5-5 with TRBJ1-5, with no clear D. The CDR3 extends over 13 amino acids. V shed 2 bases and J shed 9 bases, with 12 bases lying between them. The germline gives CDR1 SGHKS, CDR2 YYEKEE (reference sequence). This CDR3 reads CASSFSPEPPQHF. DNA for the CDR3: TGTGCCAGCAGCTTTAGCCCGGAGCCGCCCCAGCATTTT.

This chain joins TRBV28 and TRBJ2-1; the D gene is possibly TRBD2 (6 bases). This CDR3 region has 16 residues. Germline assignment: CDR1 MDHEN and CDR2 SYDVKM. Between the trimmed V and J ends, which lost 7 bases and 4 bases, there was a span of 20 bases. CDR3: CASTFGGSGPYNEQFF. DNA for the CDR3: TGTGCCAGCACCTTTGGGGGTAGCGGCCCATACAATGAGCAGTTCTTC.

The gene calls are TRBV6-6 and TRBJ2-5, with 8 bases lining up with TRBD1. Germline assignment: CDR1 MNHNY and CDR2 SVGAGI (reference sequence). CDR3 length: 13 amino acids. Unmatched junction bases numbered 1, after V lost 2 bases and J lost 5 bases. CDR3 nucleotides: TGTGCCAGCAGTTACGGACAGGGCGAGACCCAGTACTTC. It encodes CASSYGQGETQYF.

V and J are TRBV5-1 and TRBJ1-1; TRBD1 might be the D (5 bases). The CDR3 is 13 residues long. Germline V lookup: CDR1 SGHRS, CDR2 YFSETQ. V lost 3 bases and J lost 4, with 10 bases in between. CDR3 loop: CASSSGSSTEAFF. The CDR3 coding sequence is TGCGCCAGCAGCTCAGGGAGCAGCACTGAAGCTTTCTTT.

DNA of the CDR3: TGTGCCAGCAGCGGCGCGGGACTGTACGCGAACACCGGGGAGCTGTTTTTT. Its translation: CASSGAGLYANTGELFF. The gene calls are TRBV7-9 and TRBJ2-2; TRBD2 might be the D (6 bases). The V and J ends lost 5 bases and 0 bases respectively, with 16 bases between them. There are 17 residues in the CDR3. Germline assignment: CDR1 SEHNR and CDR2 FQNEAQ (reference sequence).